The 23 T cell receptor beta chains in this list originate from one sample, sequenced in a study of beta chain features in type 1 diabetes (dated by TCRdb to about 2018). Library prep was done by the immunoSEQ multiplex PCR assay. The entire isolated RNA was reverse transcribed using the High Capacity cDNA Reverse Transcription Kit, and thus expressed TCRB transcripts were sequenced. TCRdb stores this immuneACCESS table with in-frame sequences only. Part of the clones is absent; in the studies checked, under half of the shortfall reflects unresolved V genes, and no reason is known for the rest. Present in this sample are around 250,000 clones, roughly 30% of which were seen just once. 3.5% to 4% of the sample is taken by the ten largest. Sequenced input: central memory CD4+ T cells from blood. These receptors all stem from a young man in good health.

This clone turned up a few times. V gene TRBV28 combines with J gene TRBJ1-5, with D uncertain. The V gene's germline CDR1 is MDHEN and CDR2 SYDVKM. The V and J ends lost 5 bases and 2 bases respectively, with 7 bases between them. The CDR3 contains 13 residues. DNA of the CDR3: TGTGCCAGCAGTCCCCCGGGCAATCAGCCCCAGCATTTT. This codes for CASSPPGNQPQHF.

The CDR3 DNA reads as TGTGCCTGGAGTGTAACGGCAGCCCCATCCTACGAGCAGTACTTC. Translation: CAWSVTAAPSYEQYF. V and J are TRBV30 and TRBJ2-7; D is ambiguous. CDR1 is GTSNPN, CDR2 SVGIG, per germline (reference sequence). The CDR3 is 15 residues long. The germline V and J ends were trimmed by 0 bases and 1 base, with 13 bases remaining between them.

This clone appeared a single time. This chain links TRBV28 with TRBJ2-5; a weak D match, TRBD1 (5 bases). Germline V gene sequence: CDR1 MDHEN, CDR2 SYDVKM. This CDR3 is 15 amino acids long. V lost 4 bases and J 5 bases, leaving 17 bases between the germline ends. In DNA, the CDR3 is TGTGCCAGCAGTTCCGGACAATACGAGTTGGAGACCCAGTACTTC. It is translated as CASSSGQYELETQYF.

The CDR3 sequence is CASSPSGGGNTQYF. The DNA of the CDR3 is TGCGCCAGCAGCCCCTCGGGAGGGGGAAATACGCAGTATTTT. V usage is TRBV5-1 and J usage is TRBJ2-3; 8 bases line up with TRBD2. The CDR3 contains 14 residues. Germline V gene sequence: CDR1 SGHRS, CDR2 YFSETQ. V was pared by 4 bases and J by 7 bases, with 8 bases of the junction left unmatched. Full variable domain (remainder filled in from reference TRBV5-1 and TRBJ2-3): KAGVTQTPRYLIKTRGQQVTLSCSPISGHRSVSWYQQTPGQGLQFLFEYFSETQRNKGNFPGRFSGRQFSNSRSEMNVSTLELGDSALYLCASSPSGGGNTQYFGPGTRLTVL.

The chain joins TRBV25-1 to TRBJ2-1; 10 bases fit TRBD1. J was trimmed by 10 bases and V by 3 bases; bases with no gene match: 9. CDR3 length: 15 amino acids. CDR1 is MGHDK and CDR2 is SYGVNS in the germline V gene. CDR3 region: CASSDSGTGAGEQFF. The CDR3 DNA reads as TGTGCCAGCAGTGATTCCGGGACAGGGGCTGGGGAGCAGTTCTTC.

Worth noting for this clone: One end of the junction is discordant with germline, which a read error may explain. This chain connects TRBV10-3 to TRBJ1-2, with TRBD1 as a possible D gene (5 bases). The germline gives CDR1 ENHRY, CDR2 SYGVKD. This CDR3 is 15 amino acids long. The CDR3 DNA is TGTGCCCTCAGTCCTGGGACTTGGTCGGACTATGGCTACACCTTC. Its protein product is CALSPGTWSDYGYTF.

The chain has TRBV19 and TRBJ2-1, with 7 bases aligning to TRBD1. There are 13 residues in the CDR3. Unmatched junction bases numbered 4, after V lost 7 bases and J lost 4 bases. Germline V gene lookup returns CDR1 LNHDA and CDR2 SQIVND (reference sequence). The CDR3 nucleotides are TGTGCCAGTACCCCGGGACAGTACAATGAGCAGTTCTTC. It is translated as CASTPGQYNEQFF.

This clone has just a few counts. The V and J genes are TRBV6-5 and TRBJ2-7, with TRBD1 as a possible D gene (5 bases). The CDR3 consists of 11 residues. Germline CDR1 MNHEY, CDR2 SVGAGI. V gave up 5 bases and J gave up 7 bases, with 9 bases separating them. The CDR3 DNA reads as TGTGCCAGCAGTCCTCGACAGGAGCAGTACTTC. As protein: CASSPRQEQYF.

In this sample, this clone turned up a few times. V gene TRBV5-6 combines with J gene TRBJ2-1; 7 positions agree with TRBD2. V was clipped by 6 bases and J by 1 base; unmatched bases: 10. Germline V gene data show CDR1 as SGHDT and CDR2 as YYEEEE. The CDR3 totals 16 residues. The CDR3 is CASTIQREASYNEQFF. The CDR3 DNA sequence: TGTGCCAGCACCATTCAACGGGAGGCATCCTACAATGAGCAGTTCTTC.

This clone was detected only a few times. This chain links TRBV7-2 with TRBJ2-2; 7 bases are a match to TRBD1. Germline lookup yields CDR1 SGHTA and CDR2 FQGNSA. The J segment lost 1 base and the V segment lost 4 bases, leaving 0 bases of the junction unmatched. The CDR3 covers 14 residues. This chain's CDR3 is CASSWTGNTGELFF. The CDR3 DNA reads as TGTGCCAGCAGCTGGACAGGGAACACCGGGGAGCTGTTTTTT.

In this sample, this clone turned up many times. This sequence joins TRBV7-2 and TRBJ2-5; no clear D gene. CDR1 is SGHTA, CDR2 FQGNSA, per germline. Trimming left V 1 base short and J 5 bases short, with 11 bases between. The CDR3 runs 14 residues. The CDR3 bases are TGTGCCAGCAGCTTAGGCGTTCTAGGGGAGACCCAGTACTTC. Translating it yields CASSLGVLGETQYF.

The chain links TRBV7-9 to TRBJ2-1; 7 bases are shared with TRBD1. Germline V CDR1 and CDR2: SEHNR, FQNEAQ (reference sequence). The length of the CDR3 is 15 residues. Trimming cost V 5 bases and J 10 bases; bases outside gene matches: 14. In nucleotides, the CDR3 is TGTGCCAGCAGCCTCCCCGGGACAGTGGCCGGGGAGCAGTTCTTC. This codes for CASSLPGTVAGEQFF.

This clone was counted a single time. The chain combines TRBV5-6 with TRBJ2-2, with D perhaps assigned TRBD1 or TRBD2 (5 bases each). The CDR3 totals 15 residues. Deletions cut 4 bases from V and 0 bases from J, with 10 bases between. The germline V gene encodes CDR1 SGHDT and CDR2 YYEEEE. The CDR3 reads CASSAGAANTGELFF. CDR3 DNA: TGTGCCAGCAGCGCCGGGGCAGCGAACACCGGGGAGCTGTTTTTT. Supplemented by reference TRBV5-6 and TRBJ2-2, the full variable domain reads DAGVTQSPTHLIKTRGQQVTLRCSPKSGHDTVSWYQQALGQGPQFIFQYYEEEERQRGNFPDRFSGHQFPNYSSELNVNALLLGDSALYLCASSAGAANTGELFFGEGSRLTVL.

The V and J genes are TRBV10-3 and TRBJ2-5; 7 bases match TRBD1. Per the germline V gene, CDR1 is ENHRY and CDR2 is SYGVKD. The length of the CDR3 is 13 residues. The J segment lost 4 bases and the V segment lost 11 bases, leaving 10 bases of the junction unmatched. CDR3 in DNA: TGTGCCCTTAGTACAGGGGCTTTAGAGACCCAGTACTTC. It codes for CALSTGALETQYF.

The chain recombines TRBV15 with TRBJ2-1; 8 positions agree with TRBD1. The CDR3 is 16 residues long. Germline-derived CDR1 and CDR2 are LNHNV and YYDKDF (reference sequence). Losses at the gene ends were 4 bases for V and 1 base for J; bases not matched to a gene: 6. In DNA, the CDR3 is TGTGCCACCAGCAAACGGGACAGGATTTCCTACAATGAGCAGTTCTTC. It is translated as CATSKRDRISYNEQFF.

This clone was counted a few times. The CDR3 here is CASSVRELSDTQYF. For the CDR3, the DNA is TGTGCCAGCAGCGTACGAGAACTATCCGATACGCAGTATTTT. This chain links TRBV9 with TRBJ2-3; no firm D call. V lost 1 base and J lost 6, with 12 bases in between. Germline V gene lookup returns CDR1 SGDLS and CDR2 YYNGEE. The CDR3 runs 14 residues.

There are a few counts of this clone. The V call is TRBV12-5, the J call TRBJ1-1, with D possibly matching TRBD1 (5 bases). Per the germline V gene, CDR1 is LGHNT and CDR2 is FRNRAP. The V and J ends lost 3 bases and 0 bases respectively, with 5 bases between them. The CDR3 extends over 13 amino acids. The CDR3 DNA follows: TGTGCTAGTGGTTTCAGGGTGAACACTGAAGCTTTCTTT. This translates into CASGFRVNTEAFF.

This clone was counted a few times. The gene calls are TRBV27 and TRBJ1-4; D may be TRBD1 (6 bases). The length of the CDR3 is 14 residues. From germline, CDR1 is MNHEY and CDR2 SMNVEV (reference sequence). V gave up 2 bases and J gave up 7 bases, with 11 bases separating them. CDR3 in DNA: TGTGCCAGCAGTTTAGGCAGGGGAGGTGAAAAACTGTTTTTT. Protein product: CASSLGRGGEKLFF.

The chain carries TRBV7-2 and TRBJ2-5; tentative D call: TRBD2 (5 bases). The CDR3 sequence is 13 residues long. Germline values: CDR1 SGHTA, CDR2 FQGNSA. V gave up 5 bases and J gave up 5 bases, with 12 bases separating them. Here the CDR3 reads CASSPSSGETQYF. In DNA form, the CDR3 reads TGTGCCAGCAGCCCTAGCTCGGGGGAGACCCAGTACTTC.

This sequence joins TRBV7-2 and TRBJ2-3, with 8 bases lining up with TRBD2. The germline V gene has CDR1 SGHTA and CDR2 FQGNSA. Trimming at V came to 2 bases and at J to 3 bases, leaving 7 bases not matched to a gene. CDR3 length: 16 residues. The CDR3 region has the DNA TGTGCCAGCAGCTTACGGATAGCGGGAACAACAGATACGCAGTATTTT. It specifies CASSLRIAGTTDTQYF.

CDR3 sequence reads: CASSLDGGNEQYF. The CDR3 bases are TGCGCCAGCAGCTTGGATGGGGGCAACGAGCAGTACTTC. The chain joins TRBV5-1 to TRBJ2-7, with a weak D call TRBD1 (6 bases). This CDR3 is 13 amino acids long. Trimming left V 0 bases short and J 5 bases short, with 9 bases between. CDR1 SGHRS and CDR2 YFSETQ come from the germline V gene.

This clone was detected many times. This sequence joins TRBV27 and TRBJ2-7; D is possibly TRBD2 (6 bases). The CDR3 contains 15 residues. The V gene lost 7 bases and the J gene lost 2 bases, with 18 bases spanning the gap. Germline lookup yields CDR1 MNHEY and CDR2 SMNVEV (reference sequence). CDR3: CASTPRHSGPYEQYF. The CDR3 DNA reads TGTGCCAGCACCCCCAGGCACAGCGGGCCCTACGAGCAGTACTTC.

The rearrangement uses TRBV29-1 and TRBJ1-1; 7 positions match TRBD1. Germline V gene data show CDR1 as SQVTM and CDR2 as ANQGSEA. Losses at the gene ends were 7 bases for V and 5 bases for J; bases not matched to a gene: 10. The CDR3 covers 13 residues. CDR3 nucleotide sequence: TGCAGCGGTTACAGGGGAAGAGGGACTGAAGCTTTCTTT. Protein sequence: CSGYRGRGTEAFF.